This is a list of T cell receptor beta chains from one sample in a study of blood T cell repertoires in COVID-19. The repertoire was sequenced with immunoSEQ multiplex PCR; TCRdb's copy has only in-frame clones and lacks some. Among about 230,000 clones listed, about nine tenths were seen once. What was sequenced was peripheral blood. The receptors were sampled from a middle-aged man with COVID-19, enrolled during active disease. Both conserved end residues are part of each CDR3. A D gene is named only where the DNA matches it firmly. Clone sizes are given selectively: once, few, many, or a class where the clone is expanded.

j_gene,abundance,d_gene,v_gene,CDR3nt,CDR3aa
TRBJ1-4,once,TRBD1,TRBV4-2,TGTGCCAGCAGCCAAGATCCAGGGACAGGGCTGGGAGAAAAACTGTTTTTT,CASSQDPGTGLGEKLFF
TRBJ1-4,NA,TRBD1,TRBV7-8,TGTGCCAGCAGCCCATCACAGGGGGCGGTTAATGAAAAACTGTTTTTT,CASSPSQGAVNEKLFF
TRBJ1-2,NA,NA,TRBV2,TGTGCCACCGCGCGGGACAACTATGGCTACACCTTC,CATARDNYGYTF
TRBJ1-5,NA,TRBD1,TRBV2,TGTGCCAGCAGTGGTTCCCGGGGGACAGGGCTTCAGCCCCAGCATTTT,CASSGSRGTGLQPQHF
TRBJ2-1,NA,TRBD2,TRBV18,TGTGCCAGCTCACTCGGGGGACTAGCGGGGAATGAGCAGTTCTTC,CASSLGGLAGNEQFF
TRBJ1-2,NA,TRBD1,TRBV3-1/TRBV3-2,TGTGCCAGCAGCCAGGCGCTGGGGACAGGGGGCAGTGGCTACACCTTC,CASSQALGTGGSGYTF
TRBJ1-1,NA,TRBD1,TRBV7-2,TGTGCCAGCAGCCCTGCAAGGACAGGCCCCCTCTTT,CASSPARTGPLF
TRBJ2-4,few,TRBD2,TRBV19,TGTGCCAGTAGTACAGGACTAGCGGGAGGGTTAGCCAAAAACATTCAGTACTTC,CASSTGLAGGLAKNIQYF
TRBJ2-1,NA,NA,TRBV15,TGTGCCACCAGCAGAGACAGGATTCCCAATGAGCAGTTCTTC,CATSRDRIPNEQFF
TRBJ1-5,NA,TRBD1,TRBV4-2,TGTGCCAGCAGCCCGGGCGGGACAGGGGGTAATCAGCCCCAGCATTTT,CASSPGGTGGNQPQHF
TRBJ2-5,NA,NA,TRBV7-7,TGTGCCAGCAGCCCAGGACTAAACCAAGAGACCCAGTACTTC,CASSPGLNQETQYF
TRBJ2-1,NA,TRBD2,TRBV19,TGTGCCAGTAGTATGTGGCGCGGGGGGGGATACAATGAGCAGTTCTTC,CASSMWRGGGYNEQFF
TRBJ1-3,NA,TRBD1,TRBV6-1,TGTGCCAGCAGTGAGACAGGGGAGCCTGGAAACACCATATATTTT,CASSETGEPGNTIYF
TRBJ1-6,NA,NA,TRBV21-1,TGTGCCAGCAACCCCGAACAGGAGGGGATTGAGAATTCACCCCTCCACTTT,CASNPEQEGIENSPLHF
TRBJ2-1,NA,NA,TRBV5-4,TGTGCCAGCAGCTCTACTAATGAGCAGTTCTTC,CASSSTNEQFF
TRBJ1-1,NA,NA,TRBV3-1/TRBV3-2,TGTGCCAGCAGCCAAGATAAGGGGATCGATGAAGCTTTCTTT,CASSQDKGIDEAFF
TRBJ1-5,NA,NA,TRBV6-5,TGTGCCAGCAGTTACTCGGAGGATACGCCCCAGCATTTT,CASSYSEDTPQHF
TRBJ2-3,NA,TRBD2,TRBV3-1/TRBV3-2,TGTGCCAGCAGCCCAATTAGCGGGGCTCCAGATACGCAGTATTTT,CASSPISGAPDTQYF
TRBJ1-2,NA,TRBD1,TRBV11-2,TGTGCCAGCAGCCCACGGGGGACAGGGGCCTATGGCTACACCTTC,CASSPRGTGAYGYTF
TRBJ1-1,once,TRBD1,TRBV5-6,TGTGCCAGCAGCTTGGCCCGGGACAGGGACTTGTACACTGAAGCTTTCTTT,CASSLARDRDLYTEAFF
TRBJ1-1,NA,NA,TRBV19,TGTGCCAGTAGTATACTGGGGCCAGGGAACACTGAAGCTTTCTTT,CASSILGPGNTEAFF
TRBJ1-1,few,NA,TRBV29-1,TGCAGCGTTGATGACAGTTCCATGAACACTGAAGCTTTCTTT,CSVDDSSMNTEAFF
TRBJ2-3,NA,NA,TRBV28,TGTGCCAGCAGTTCCGGTAGCACAGATACGCAGTATTTT,CASSSGSTDTQYF